These 23 T cell receptor beta chains originate from one sample sequenced in a study of shared clonotypes between healthy human individuals. The method was immunoSEQ multiplex PCR; TCRdb's version includes in-frame clones alone and lacks a portion of them. The sample consists of 190,000 or so clones, approximately 61% of them appearing once. The sample was memory CD4+ T cells sorted from blood. The subset is: CD45RA-negative fraction. All receptors derive from a man aged 30 to 39 in good health.

The chain recombines TRBV11-2 with TRBJ1-2; D might be TRBD1 (5 bases). Germline V gene lookup returns CDR1 SGHAT and CDR2 FQNNGV. V was clipped by 2 bases and J by 5 bases, with 9 bases between them. The CDR3 runs 13 residues. The CDR3 DNA follows: TGTGCCAGCAGCTTAATCAAGGGGTATGGCTACACCTTC. As protein: CASSLIKGYGYTF.

This sequence joins TRBV7-9 and TRBJ2-7; 11 bases align to TRBD2. The ends lost 6 bases at V and 2 bases at J; junction bases unmatched: 9. Germline V lookup: CDR1 SEHNR, CDR2 FQNEAQ (reference sequence). This CDR3 is built from 16 residues. Here the CDR3 reads CASSRTLAGGPYEQYF. The CDR3 DNA is TGTGCCAGCAGTAGGACCTTAGCGGGAGGGCCCTACGAGCAGTACTTC.

This clone was picked up a small number of times. The chain couples TRBV29-1 to TRBJ1-2, with 9 bases aligning to TRBD1. Germline-derived CDR1 and CDR2 are SQVTM and ANQGSEA. This CDR3 region has 13 residues. J was trimmed by 2 bases and V by 7 bases; bases with no gene match: 5. The DNA of the CDR3 is TGCAGCGCAGACACAGGGGGCAACTATGGCTACACCTTC. The encoded protein is CSADTGGNYGYTF.

The chain has TRBV9 and TRBJ2-7; D is possibly TRBD2 (6 bases). This CDR3 comprises 15 residues. The germline V and J ends were trimmed by 0 bases and 2 bases, with 12 bases remaining between them. The germline V gene has CDR1 SGDLS and CDR2 YYNGEE. CDR3 protein: CASSVGGRGTYEQYF. The CDR3 DNA reads TGTGCCAGCAGCGTAGGAGGACGGGGGACCTACGAGCAGTACTTC.

This rearrangement joins TRBV15 to TRBJ2-1; TRBD2 matches 10 bases. After removal of 2 bases from V and 7 bases from J, the junction contained 5 bases not matched to a gene. The CDR3 sequence is 15 residues long. Per germline, CDR1 LNHNV and CDR2 YYDKDF (reference sequence). The DNA of the CDR3 is TGTGCCACCAGCAGAAGCGGGAGGGCCGGTAATGAGCAGTTCTTC. It is translated as CATSRSGRAGNEQFF. Full variable domain (missing parts from reference TRBV15 and TRBJ2-1): DAMVIQNPRYQVTQFGKPVTLSCSQTLNHNVMYWYQQKSSQAPKLLFHYYDKDFNNEADTPDNFQSRRPNTSFCFLDIRSPGLGDTAMYLCATSRSGRAGNEQFFGPGTRLTVL.

The V gene is TRBV6-6, the J gene TRBJ2-7; D may be TRBD2 (7 bases). The CDR3 runs to 15 residues. Germline-derived CDR1 and CDR2 are MNHNY and SVGAGI (reference sequence). The germline V and J ends were trimmed by 6 bases and 0 bases, with 15 bases remaining between them. CDR3 in DNA: TGTGCCAGCAGGGGCCCGGCGGGGGCCTCCTACGAGCAGTACTTC. Translated, it gives CASRGPAGASYEQYF.

This clone was detected only a few times. The chain employs TRBV5-1 and TRBJ1-2; D possibly corresponds to TRBD1 (6 bases). CDR1 and CDR2 (germline): SGHRS, YFSETQ. This CDR3 spans 14 amino acids. V dropped 2 bases and J dropped 7 bases, with 15 bases sitting between them. The CDR3 sequence is CASSLGGQDGGYTF. DNA of the CDR3: TGCGCCAGCAGCTTAGGGGGGCAGGATGGTGGCTACACCTTC.

The CDR3 reads CASSLMAPGGGTGELFF. For the CDR3, the DNA is TGTGCCAGCAGCTTAATGGCCCCAGGTGGTGGCACCGGGGAGCTGTTTTTT. This sequence joins TRBV7-3 and TRBJ2-2; no clear D gene. Trimming stripped 1 base from V and 4 bases from J, with 16 bases between. Germline V gives CDR1 SGHTA, CDR2 FQGTGA. There are 17 residues in the CDR3.

The chain has TRBV2 and TRBJ2-7; D remains unclear. Trimming removed 6 bases at V and 5 bases at J, with 11 bases between. The germline CDR1 and CDR2 sequences are SNHLY and FYNNEI. The CDR3 covers 12 residues. CDR3 region: CASRSSSHEQYF. In DNA form, the CDR3 reads TGTGCCAGCAGGAGTAGTAGCCACGAGCAGTACTTC. Drawing the rest from reference TRBV2 and TRBJ2-7, the complete variable domain is EPEVTQTPSHQVTQMGQEVILRCVPISNHLYFYWYRQILGQKVEFLVSFYNNEISEKSEIFDDQFSVERPDGSNFTLKIRSTKLEDSAMYFCASRSSSHEQYFGPGTRLTVT.

The rearrangement links TRBV27 to TRBJ1-1; D possibly corresponds to TRBD1 (6 bases). V was trimmed by 9 bases and J by 1 base, leaving 24 bases between them. This CDR3 has 17 residues. Germline V gene sequence: CDR1 MNHEY, CDR2 SMNVEV (reference sequence). The CDR3 sequence is CARRPAGRGAGNTEAFF. CDR3 nucleotides: TGTGCCAGGAGGCCGGCTGGCAGGGGCGCCGGGAACACTGAAGCTTTCTTT.

This clone was found a few times. This chain connects TRBV2 to TRBJ1-2; 7 nucleotides align to TRBD1. The CDR3 is 14 residues long. J lost 0 bases, V lost 8 bases, and 6 bases had no gene match. The V gene's germline CDR1 is SNHLY and CDR2 FYNNEI. CDR3 nucleotide sequence: TGTGCCAGCGGACGGGACAGAACTAACTATGGCTACACCTTC. Translated, it gives CASGRDRTNYGYTF.

This clone was detected only once. This chain joins TRBV23-1 and TRBJ2-7; 14 bases line up with TRBD2. TRBV23-1 carries the ORF label, with uncertain function. The CDR3 loop spans 19 amino acids. After removal of 0 bases from V and 2 bases from J, the junction contained 9 bases not matched to a gene. This chain's CDR3 is CASSQSRTSGRWVTYEQYF. The CDR3 DNA follows: TGCGCCAGCAGTCAATCTCGGACTAGCGGGAGGTGGGTGACCTACGAGCAGTACTTC.

The chain links TRBV4-1 to TRBJ2-1; 7 positions agree with TRBD2. CDR3 length: 14 residues. V dropped 4 bases and J dropped 6; count of bases not matched to a gene: 6. In germline, CDR1 is MGHRA, CDR2 YSYEKL. The CDR3 is CASSPRDYFNEQFF. CDR3 bases: TGCGCCAGCAGCCCCCGGGACTACTTCAATGAGCAGTTCTTC.

This clone has more than one count but fewer than ten. The genes are TRBV6-6 and TRBJ2-7; 10 bases are a match to TRBD2. The CDR3 totals 14 residues. V was clipped by 2 bases and J by 2 bases; unmatched bases: 0. The germline V gene has CDR1 MNHNY and CDR2 SVGAGI (reference sequence). The CDR3 protein is CASSYGTSAYEQYF. The CDR3 nucleotides are TGTGCCAGCAGTTACGGGACTAGCGCCTACGAGCAGTACTTC.

This clone was found once. The chain links TRBV5-4 to TRBJ2-3, with 11 bases identical to TRBD2. V was clipped by 3 bases and J by 2 bases; unmatched bases: 2. CDR1 is SGHNT and CDR2 is YYREEE in the germline V gene (reference sequence). The CDR3 consists of 15 residues. Here the CDR3 DNA reads TGTGCCAGCAGCTCTAGCGGGAGGTACACAGATACGCAGTATTTT. Its protein is CASSSSGRYTDTQYF.

The chain uses TRBV5-4 and TRBJ1-2; D not resolved. Looked up from germline, CDR1 is SGHNT and CDR2 is YYREEE (reference sequence). Trimming stripped 3 bases from V and 8 bases from J, with 11 bases between. The CDR3 is made up of 12 amino acids. The CDR3 DNA reads as TGTGCCAGCAGCTCAATTGGCGGCGGCTACACCTTC. It codes for CASSSIGGGYTF.

The chain uses TRBV29-1 and TRBJ2-1, with 12 bases fitting TRBD2. The ends lost 1 base at V and 7 bases at J; junction bases unmatched: 5. In germline, CDR1 is SQVTM, CDR2 ANQGSEA. This CDR3 has 15 amino acids. CDR3 sequence: CSVEAPGLAGNEQFF. The CDR3 nucleotides read TGCAGCGTTGAAGCCCCAGGACTAGCGGGAAATGAGCAGTTCTTC.

A remark on this clone: A much larger clone differs from this one at a single base, so this may be a read error. The rearrangement links TRBV5-5 to TRBJ2-7; unclear D gene. The ends were cut back, 4 bases at V and 3 bases at J, with 8 bases in the middle. The CDR3 runs to 12 residues. CDR1 is SGHKS and CDR2 is YYEKEE in the germline V gene (reference sequence). Here the CDR3 reads CASSMDGYEQYF. CDR3 sequence (DNA): TGTGCCAGCAGCATGGACGGCTACGAGCAGTACTTC.

This chain uses TRBV18 with TRBJ2-7; the D gene could be TRBD1 or TRBD2 (5 bases each). V was pared by 6 bases and J by 5 bases, with 11 bases between. The germline V gene has CDR1 KGHSH and CDR2 LQKENI. This CDR3 is 12 amino acids long. The CDR3 sequence is CASSQRGNEQYF. The CDR3 bases are TGTGCCAGCTCCCAGAGGGGCAACGAGCAGTACTTC. Combining the CDR3 with reference TRBV18 and TRBJ2-7 gives the whole variable domain NAGVMQNPRHLVRRRGQEARLRCSPMKGHSHVYWYRQLPEEGLKFMVYLQKENIIDESGMPKERFSAEFPKEGPSILRIQQVVRGDSAAYFCASSQRGNEQYFGPGTRLTVT.

This chain connects TRBV7-8 to TRBJ2-5; TRBD2 agrees at 13 bases. Germline values: CDR1 SGHVS, CDR2 FQNEAQ. The CDR3 loop spans 16 amino acids. After removal of 1 base from V and 4 bases from J, the junction contained 3 bases not matched to a gene. The CDR3 DNA follows: TGTGCCAGCAGCTTAGGGACTAGCGGGAGCGGAGAGACCCAGTACTTC. It specifies CASSLGTSGSGETQYF. The variable domain in full, completed from reference TRBV7-8 and TRBJ2-5, reads GAGVSQSPRYKVAKRGQDVALRCDPISGHVSLFWYQQALGQGPEFLTYFQNEAQLDKSGLPSDRFFAERPEGSVSTLKIQRTQQEDSAVYLCASSLGTSGSGETQYFGPGTRLLVL.

This clone was found a few times. This chain connects TRBV27 to TRBJ1-5, with D unresolved. Trimming pared 5 bases from V and 7 bases from J, leaving 12 bases between. Germline V CDR1 and CDR2: MNHEY, SMNVEV (reference sequence). The CDR3 spans 13 residues. The CDR3 region has the DNA TGTGCCAGCAGTCGCGATCTTGGCCAGCCCCAGCATTTT. Encoded protein: CASSRDLGQPQHF.

V and J are TRBV7-2 and TRBJ2-1; 9 bases fit TRBD2. This CDR3 has 15 residues. The germline V gene has CDR1 SGHTA and CDR2 FQGNSA. The V gene end was trimmed by 1 base and the J gene end by 5 bases; junction bases not matched to a gene: 3. CDR3 in DNA: TGTGCCAGCAGCTTAGTGGCTAGCGGGAACAATGAGCAGTTCTTC. Amino acids: CASSLVASGNNEQFF.

CDR3 loop: CASSLTRQKPLYEQYF. The CDR3 bases are TGCGCCAGCAGCCTAACTAGGCAGAAGCCCCTTTACGAGCAGTACTTC. This chain joins TRBV5-1 and TRBJ2-7; TRBD2 might be the D (5 bases). V was pared by 4 bases and J by 4 bases, with 21 bases between. Looked up from germline, CDR1 is SGHRS and CDR2 is YFSETQ. This CDR3 comprises 16 residues.